These 3 T cell receptor beta chains were sequenced from one sample in a study of cytomegalovirus exposure and HLA in healthy donors (dated by TCRdb to the late 2010s). Library preparation used the immunoSEQ multiplex PCR assay. For the multiplex PCR, a mixture combining 60 forward primers for TCR Vbeta segments and 13 reverse primers for TCR Jbeta segments was used. TCRdb's version of the immuneACCESS table is confined to in-frame rearrangements and falls short of the full clone set. An unresolved V gene accounts for under half of the shortfall where checked; the remainder is of unknown origin. A total of tens of thousands of clones appear in this sample, roughly three quarters of them only once. In total, the top ten clones hold around a quarter of the sample. Sequencing was done on a sample of PBMCs. The receptors were gathered from a woman between 50 and 59 years old in good health and CMV-seropositive.

The genes are TRBV19 and TRBJ1-2; unclear D gene. The CDR3 runs 12 residues. The V gene's germline CDR1 is LNHDA and CDR2 SQIVND (reference sequence). V was cut by 9 bases and J by 8 bases, with 16 bases left in between. CDR3 amino acids: CASLSVSWGYTF. The CDR3 DNA reads as TGTGCCAGCCTTTCGGTTTCGTGGGGCTACACCTTC.

This chain links TRBV19 with TRBJ1-1, with TRBD1 identical over 9 bases. CDR1 is LNHDA and CDR2 is SQIVND in the germline V gene (reference sequence). V shed 5 bases and J 4 bases; nucleotides not matched to a gene: 11. The CDR3 extends over 16 amino acids. The CDR3 nucleotides read TGTGCCAGTAGTCCCGGCACGGACAGGGGTCGCACTGAAGCTTTCTTT. It encodes CASSPGTDRGRTEAFF.

V gene TRBV7-9 combines with J gene TRBJ2-2; D gene unclear. CDR1 and CDR2 (germline): SEHNR, FQNEAQ (reference sequence). V lost 0 bases, J lost 5 bases, and 7 bases lay in between. This CDR3 spans 14 amino acids. CDR3 coding DNA: TGTGCCAGCAGCTTAGCGAGGAATACCGGGGAGCTGTTTTTT. Translating it yields CASSLARNTGELFF.